This entry lists 24 T cell receptor beta chains sequenced from one sample in a study of blood T cell repertoires in COVID-19. Some clones are missing from TCRdb's copy, which holds only in-frame ones; the method was immunoSEQ multiplex PCR. There are about 140,000 clones in the sample; approximately 84% occur only once, and approximately 6.5% lies in the top ten. The source material was peripheral blood. These receptor sequences come from a human donor in a cohort sampled during active COVID-19.

CDR3 nucleotides: TGTGCCAGCAGCCAAGCGACCGGGGTTCAGTACTTC. Amino acid sequence: CASSQATGVQYF. The V gene is TRBV3-1 (or the pseudogene TRBV3-2), the J gene TRBJ2-4; possible D gene TRBD2, 5 bases. Germline V gene sequence: CDR1 LGHDT, CDR2 YNNKEL (reference sequence). Trimming took off 1 base at V and 11 bases at J, with 9 bases between the two ends. CDR3 length: 12 amino acids.

The chain links TRBV29-1 to TRBJ1-1; unclear D gene. Germline loops: CDR1 SQVTM, CDR2 ANQGSEA. Between the trimmed V and J ends, which lost 6 bases and 0 bases, there was a span of 14 bases. This CDR3 has 14 amino acids. This CDR3 is CSVDTSGMNTEAFF. In DNA, the CDR3 is TGCAGCGTAGATACTTCGGGGATGAACACTGAAGCTTTCTTT.

This chain connects TRBV4-3 to TRBJ2-3; a weak D match, TRBD1 (5 bases). Trimming left V 0 bases short and J 1 base short, with 5 bases between. CDR3 length: 14 residues. Germline loops: CDR1 LGHNA, CDR2 YSLEER. CDR3 in amino acids: CASSQDRGTDTQYF. CDR3 sequence (DNA): TGCGCCAGCAGCCAAGACAGGGGCACAGATACGCAGTATTTT.

The J gene is TRBJ2-3, the V gene TRBV10-3; 9 bases align to TRBD2. This CDR3 comprises 20 residues. Trimming at V came to 4 bases and at J to 0 bases, leaving 17 bases not matched to a gene. The germline CDR1 and CDR2 sequences are ENHRY and SYGVKD. Here the CDR3 reads CAISGLGNSGGRTSTDTQYF. Written as DNA, the CDR3 is TGTGCCATCAGTGGGTTAGGAAATAGCGGGGGCCGAACTAGCACAGATACGCAGTATTTT.

The chain has TRBV29-1 and TRBJ2-3; 7 bases align to TRBD1. The germline V gene encodes CDR1 SQVTM and CDR2 ANQGSEA. This CDR3 is built from 13 residues. V dropped 8 bases and J dropped 5; count of bases not matched to a gene: 10. CDR3 in amino acids: CSTTGTTIDTQYF. The CDR3 nucleotides are TGCAGCACGACAGGGACAACTATAGATACGCAGTATTTT.

The chain combines TRBV11-3 with TRBJ1-1, with a possible D match to TRBD1 (5 bases). The CDR3 extends over 15 amino acids. The germline CDR1 and CDR2 sequences are SGHNT and YENEEA. The ends were cut back, 1 base at V and 3 bases at J, with 12 bases in the middle. CDR3 sequence (DNA): TGTGCCAGCAGCTTAGGATTTAAGGGGTACACTGAAGCTTTCTTT. Its translation is CASSLGFKGYTEAFF.

This rearrangement joins TRBV7-9 to TRBJ1-2; 10 bases align to TRBD1. The CDR3 is 14 amino acids. The germline gives CDR1 SEHNR, CDR2 FQNEAQ (reference sequence). Trimming cost V 5 bases and J 7 bases; bases outside gene matches: 7. The CDR3 coding sequence is TGTGCCAGCAGCGTGACAGGGGGCGGAGGTGGCTACACCTTC. Translation gives CASSVTGGGGGYTF. Complete variable domain (other parts from reference TRBV7-9 and TRBJ1-2): DTGVSQNPRHKITKRGQNVTFRCDPISEHNRLYWYRQTLGQGPEFLTYFQNEAQLEKSRLLSDRFSAERPKGSFSTLEIQRTEQGDSAMYLCASSVTGGGGGYTFGSGTRLTVV.

The V and J genes are TRBV28 and TRBJ2-7; D gene uncertain. V was clipped by 4 bases and J by 1 base, with 11 bases between them. Germline CDR1 reads MDHEN; CDR2 reads SYDVKM. This CDR3 contains 14 residues. CDR3 bases: TGTGCCAGCAGTTGGCACAGTCGTTCCTACGAGCAGTACTTC. As protein: CASSWHSRSYEQYF.

This clone showed up just a few times. The chain employs TRBV30 and TRBJ1-6; 7 bases map to TRBD1. The CDR3 covers 12 residues. Germline assignment: CDR1 GTSNPN and CDR2 SVGIG (reference sequence). The CDR3 here is CVGGQDNSPLHF. The CDR3 bases are TGTGTTGGCGGACAGGATAATTCACCCCTCCACTTT.

V is TRBV7-8 and J is TRBJ1-1; D ambiguous. CDR1 and CDR2 (germline): SGHVS, FQNEAQ. This CDR3 has 13 residues. The V end lost 2 bases, the J end lost 3 bases, and 7 bases lay between the germline ends. Here the CDR3 DNA reads TGTGCCAGCAGCTTACTACGGGACACTGAAGCTTTCTTT. Its translation is CASSLLRDTEAFF.

This sequence joins TRBV20-1 and TRBJ1-1; TRBD1 might be the D (5 bases). Trimming stripped 2 bases from V and 7 bases from J, with 8 bases between. Per the germline V gene, CDR1 is DFQATT and CDR2 is SNEGSKA (reference sequence). This CDR3 contains 11 residues. CDR3 sequence reads: CSARRGSEAFF. The DNA of the CDR3 is TGCAGTGCTAGAAGGGGTAGTGAAGCTTTCTTT.

The rearrangement joins TRBV18 to TRBJ1-1, with 8 bases identical to TRBD1. Germline CDR1 reads KGHSH; CDR2 reads LQKENI. CDR3 size: 13 residues. The V segment lost 6 bases and the J segment 7 bases; nucleotides outside the gene matches: 7. In DNA, the CDR3 is TGTGCCAGCTCCCTTACAGGGGGGGGTGAAGCTTTCTTT. It encodes CASSLTGGGEAFF.

The chain employs TRBV5-1 and TRBJ1-5; D unclear. CDR3 length: 15 residues. Germline V lookup: CDR1 SGHRS, CDR2 YFSETQ. Deletions cut 0 bases from V and 0 bases from J, with 7 bases between. The CDR3: CASSLDTHSNQPQHF. CDR3 sequence (DNA): TGCGCCAGCAGCTTGGACACCCATAGCAATCAGCCCCAGCATTTT.

CDR3 coding DNA: TGTGCCAGCAGCTTAAGAGCAGGCCCCGGGACAGAGCCCTACAATGAGCAGTTCTTC. Encoded protein: CASSLRAGPGTEPYNEQFF. V gene TRBV7-3 combines with J gene TRBJ2-1; 7 bases agree with TRBD1. This CDR3 has 19 amino acids. V lost 1 base, J lost 2 bases, and 14 bases stayed unmatched. The germline V gene has CDR1 SGHTA and CDR2 FQGTGA.

This chain uses TRBV29-1 with TRBJ2-3; the D gene is possibly TRBD1 (6 bases). The CDR3 spans 14 residues. With 3 bases removed from V and 6 bases from J, the gap between germline ends came to 16 bases. Germline CDR1 reads SQVTM; CDR2 reads ANQGSEA. CDR3 in DNA: TGCAGCGTTGAGGAAGGATATCAGGGGGATACGCAGTATTTT. Its protein product is CSVEEGYQGDTQYF.

The genes are TRBV3-1 (or the pseudogene TRBV3-2) and TRBJ2-7; TRBD2 matches at 16 bases. This CDR3 region has 19 residues. V was clipped by 2 bases and J by 2 bases; unmatched bases: 9. The germline gives CDR1 LGHDT, CDR2 YNNKEL (reference sequence). The CDR3 nucleotides are TGTGCCAGCAGCCAAAGGGAAGGGACTAGCGGGGGGGTGGCCTACGAGCAGTACTTC. This encodes CASSQREGTSGGVAYEQYF.

CDR3: CASSLLGPGELFF. The CDR3 DNA sequence: TGTGCCAGCAGCCTACTAGGTCCCGGGGAGCTGTTTTTT. The J gene is TRBJ2-2, the V gene TRBV28, with D possibly being TRBD2 (5 bases). The germline V gene has CDR1 MDHEN and CDR2 SYDVKM. V lost 6 bases and J lost 6, with 11 bases in between. The CDR3 has 13 amino acids. Using reference TRBV28 and TRBJ2-2 for the parts outside the CDR3, the full variable domain is DVKVTQSSRYLVKRTGEKVFLECVQDMDHENMFWYRQDPGLGLRLIYFSYDVKMKEKGDIPEGYSVSREKKERFSLILESASTNQTSMYLCASSLLGPGELFFGEGSRLTVL.

The chain is built from TRBV19 and TRBJ2-3; 7 nucleotides agree with TRBD2. J gave up 6 bases and V 8 bases, and 14 bases lay outside the gene matches. The CDR3 is made up of 15 amino acids. Germline CDR1 reads LNHDA; CDR2 reads SQIVND (reference sequence). The CDR3 region has the DNA TGTGCCAGTGGGGGGGGAGCGGGGCCGGTGGATACGCAGTATTTT. This translates into CASGGGAGPVDTQYF.

This rearrangement joins TRBV6-5 to TRBJ2-5; possible D gene TRBD2, 7 bases. Germline lookup yields CDR1 MNHEY and CDR2 SVGAGI. The ends were cut back, 6 bases at V and 4 bases at J, with 18 bases in the middle. There are 15 residues in the CDR3. The CDR3 DNA is TGTGCCAGCAGCTCCCCCCTGGGGGGGGCAGAGACCCAGTACTTC. This encodes CASSSPLGGAETQYF.

This clone was picked up a small number of times. The CDR3 region has the DNA TGTGCCAGCAGCGTCGGGGTCCTAGTTATCTCACCCCTCCACTTT. The encoded protein is CASSVGVLVISPLHF. This rearrangement joins TRBV9 to TRBJ1-6, with D unresolved. CDR1 and CDR2 from the germline V gene are SGDLS and YYNGEE. Trimming removed 2 bases at V and 10 bases at J, with 16 bases between. The length of the CDR3 is 15 residues.

The V gene is TRBV23-1, the J gene TRBJ2-2, with 11 bases identical to TRBD2. TRBV23-1 is an ORF, with its function uncertain. The CDR3 sequence is 16 residues long. J was trimmed by 4 bases and V by 6 bases; bases with no gene match: 7. For the CDR3, the DNA is TGCGCCAGCAGACCACTAGCGGGGGAGCCCACCGGGGAGCTGTTTTTT. Its protein product is CASRPLAGEPTGELFF.

J is TRBJ2-5 and V is TRBV9, with D uncertain. The CDR3 length is 13 residues. The V gene's germline CDR1 is SGDLS and CDR2 YYNGEE. The ends were cut back, 0 bases at V and 4 bases at J, with 7 bases in the middle. CDR3 amino acids: CASSVGARETQYF. CDR3 in DNA: TGTGCCAGCAGCGTAGGGGCGCGAGAGACCCAGTACTTC.

The chain carries TRBV27 and TRBJ2-1; weak D call: TRBD1 (6 bases). Per germline, CDR1 MNHEY and CDR2 SMNVEV (reference sequence). This CDR3 spans 15 amino acids. Trimming shortened V by 3 bases and J by 7 bases, and 16 bases separated the two germline ends. The CDR3 is CASSLTQGIGNEQFF. The CDR3 DNA follows: TGTGCCAGCAGTTTGACTCAGGGGATAGGAAATGAGCAGTTCTTC.

The V and J genes are TRBV4-2 and TRBJ1-4; no clear D gene. CDR1 and CDR2 (germline): LGHNA, YNFKEQ. V was pared by 2 bases and J by 7 bases, with 5 bases between. This CDR3 has 12 residues. In DNA form, the CDR3 reads TGTGCCAGCAGCCAATTGAGTGAAAAACTGTTTTTT. It specifies CASSQLSEKLFF.